The 20 T cell receptor beta chains below come from one sample, sequenced in a study of PD-1 blockade in classical Hodgkin lymphoma. Generated by immunoSEQ multiplex PCR, the TCRdb table keeps only in-frame clones and is missing some. There are over 60,000 clones in the sample; roughly 92% occur only once, and about 2.5% lies in the top ten. As to time point: newly diagnosed, previously untreated cHL patient sample. Sample: peripheral blood mononuclear cells (PBMCs). These receptors were collected from a human donor with classical Hodgkin lymphoma.

V gene TRBV6-6 combines with J gene TRBJ2-7; D gene ambiguous. Looked up from germline, CDR1 is MNHNY and CDR2 is SVGAGI (reference sequence). Trimming removed 2 bases at V and 1 base at J, with 3 bases between. The CDR3 runs 12 residues. The chain's CDR3 is CASSYVSYEQYF. The CDR3 coding sequence is TGTGCCAGCAGTTACGTATCCTACGAGCAGTACTTC.

On this clone: One junction end disagrees with the germline gene, perhaps due to a read error. The chain recombines TRBV7-9 with TRBJ1-2; D perhaps matches TRBD1 (5 bases). CDR3 length equals 15 residues. The germline V gene encodes CDR1 SEHNR and CDR2 FQNEAQ (reference sequence). The CDR3 bases are TGTGCCAGCAGACCGGGACGGGGTTCCGACTACGGCTACACCTTC. Its protein is CASRPGRGSDYGYTF.

The chain uses TRBV29-1 and TRBJ1-1; D unresolved. CDR3 length equals 12 residues. V lost 3 bases, J lost 1 base, and 6 bases lay in between. CDR1 SQVTM and CDR2 ANQGSEA come from the germline V gene. The CDR3 is CSVESANTEAFF. For the CDR3, the DNA is TGCAGCGTTGAGTCGGCGAACACTGAAGCTTTCTTT.

This chain connects TRBV19 to TRBJ1-1; D ambiguous. V was clipped by 1 base and J by 1 base, with 4 bases between them. This CDR3 is built from 13 residues. Germline values: CDR1 LNHDA, CDR2 SQIVND (reference sequence). Written as DNA, the CDR3 is TGTGCCAGTAGTATAGGGCAGAACACTGAAGCTTTCTTT. Translated, it gives CASSIGQNTEAFF.

V gene TRBV28 combines with J gene TRBJ2-3; 11 bases fit TRBD2. Germline assignment: CDR1 MDHEN and CDR2 SYDVKM. The CDR3 has 14 amino acids. Trimming took 6 bases from V and 5 from J; bases not matched to a gene: 4. CDR3 in DNA: TGTGCCAGCAGACTAGCGGGAGAGATAGATACGCAGTATTTT. Protein sequence: CASRLAGEIDTQYF.

The chain uses TRBV25-1 and TRBJ2-1; 7 bases fit TRBD1. Germline V gene data show CDR1 as MGHDK and CDR2 as SYGVNS. V lost 6 bases to trimming and J lost 3 bases; unmatched junction nucleotides: 5. This CDR3 comprises 14 residues. In nucleotides, the CDR3 is TGTGCCAGCAGCACCGGGACAGTCTACAATGAGCAGTTCTTC. Its protein is CASSTGTVYNEQFF.

J is TRBJ1-1 and V is TRBV19; weak D call: TRBD1 (6 bases). V was cut by 5 bases and J by 1 base, with 11 bases left in between. The V gene's germline CDR1 is LNHDA and CDR2 SQIVND (reference sequence). The CDR3 extends over 14 amino acids. The CDR3 bases are TGTGCCAGTAGTTTCAGGGGACAGAACACTGAAGCTTTCTTT. Translating it yields CASSFRGQNTEAFF.

This sequence joins TRBV19 and TRBJ1-1; D unclear. The ends were cut back, 0 bases at V and 4 bases at J, with 18 bases in the middle. There are 17 residues in the CDR3. Germline V gene data show CDR1 as LNHDA and CDR2 as SQIVND (reference sequence). CDR3 bases: TGTGCCAGTAGTATAGATCGAACTCATAGGGAGGCCACTGAAGCTTTCTTT. Amino acids: CASSIDRTHREATEAFF.

The chain carries TRBV27 and TRBJ2-7, with 11 bases lining up with TRBD2. V lost 5 bases and J lost 5; bases outside the gene matches: 5. Germline CDR1 is MNHEY and CDR2 is SMNVEV (reference sequence). The CDR3 sequence is 14 residues long. The CDR3 reads CASSPGTSGNEQYF. Written as DNA, the CDR3 is TGTGCCAGCAGTCCAGGGACTAGCGGCAACGAGCAGTACTTC.

The chain couples TRBV10-2 to TRBJ2-7, with 7 bases aligning to TRBD1. The germline V gene has CDR1 WSHSY and CDR2 SAAADI. This CDR3 has 14 amino acids. The V and J ends lost 6 bases and 7 bases, in that order; junction bases with no gene match: 12. The CDR3 loop is CASRGDSLYEEQYF. In nucleotides, the CDR3 is TGCGCCAGCAGAGGGGACAGCCTTTACGAGGAGCAGTACTTC.

The chain joins TRBV2 to TRBJ2-2, with D perhaps TRBD2 (6 bases). V was shortened by 6 bases and J by 0 bases, with 11 bases between the two germline ends. The CDR3 has 15 amino acids. Germline lookup yields CDR1 SNHLY and CDR2 FYNNEI. The CDR3 coding sequence is TGTGCCAGCAGGGCTGGACTACCGAACACCGGGGAGCTGTTTTTT. As protein: CASRAGLPNTGELFF.

The chain combines TRBV29-1 with TRBJ1-4, with D possibly being TRBD1 (5 bases). Germline lookup yields CDR1 SQVTM and CDR2 ANQGSEA. The CDR3 has 13 amino acids. Trimming removed 4 bases at V and 6 bases at J, with 12 bases between. Written as DNA, the CDR3 is TGCAGCGTTGTTCGGTCGGGGGATGAAAAACTGTTTTTT. This sequence encodes CSVVRSGDEKLFF.

This sequence joins TRBV6-4 and TRBJ2-3; possibly TRBD2 for D (6 bases). The CDR3 length is 13 residues. The germline V gene encodes CDR1 MRHNA and CDR2 SNTAGT. V lost 8 bases and J lost 3, with 12 bases in between. Here the CDR3 DNA reads TGTGCCAGCTCGGAGGAGGGTACAGATACGCAGTATTTT. This translates into CASSEEGTDTQYF.

The rearrangement uses TRBV11-3 and TRBJ1-4; 8 positions match TRBD1. Germline CDR1 is SGHNT and CDR2 is YENEEA. After removal of 4 bases from V and 7 bases from J, the junction contained 11 bases not matched to a gene. The CDR3 covers 16 residues. The chain's CDR3 is CASSSNRDRRREKLFF. The CDR3 DNA reads as TGTGCCAGCAGCTCGAACCGGGACAGGAGACGTGAAAAACTGTTTTTT.

This chain joins TRBV6-5 and TRBJ1-1, with 8 positions matching TRBD1. With 7 bases clipped from V and 3 bases from J, the junction kept 10 bases outside the gene matches. The germline V gene encodes CDR1 MNHEY and CDR2 SVGAGI. This CDR3 comprises 15 residues. CDR3 in amino acids: CASTRQGLKHTEAFF. The CDR3 DNA reads as TGTGCCAGCACCCGACAGGGGTTGAAGCACACTGAAGCTTTCTTT.

This clone is a singleton in its sample. This rearrangement joins TRBV4-1 to TRBJ2-7, with a tentative D call TRBD1 (6 bases). The CDR3 runs to 14 residues. Looked up from germline, CDR1 is MGHRA and CDR2 is YSYEKL. The V and J ends lost 6 bases and 6 bases respectively, with 18 bases between them. The chain's CDR3 is CASSPGQITAEQYF. The CDR3 DNA reads as TGCGCCAGCAGTCCCGGACAGATAACGGCCGAGCAGTACTTC.

The CDR3: CASSGRTGTDTQYF. CDR3 nucleotide sequence: TGTGCCAGCAGTGGAAGGACAGGGACAGATACGCAGTATTTT. The chain carries TRBV6-1 and TRBJ2-3; 8 bases match TRBD1. V dropped 4 bases and J dropped 3; count of bases not matched to a gene: 3. Per the germline V gene, CDR1 is MNHNS and CDR2 is SASEGT. CDR3 length equals 14 residues.

The chain is built from TRBV9 and TRBJ2-1; D might be TRBD2 (5 bases). Germline CDR1 reads SGDLS; CDR2 reads YYNGEE. Trimming cost V 4 bases and J 0 bases, with 14 bases left between them. The CDR3 consists of 16 residues. CDR3 in DNA: TGTGCCAGCAGCCCCTCGTTTGGGAGCTCCTACAATGAGCAGTTCTTC. Amino acid sequence: CASSPSFGSSYNEQFF.

The table lists this clone with a count of one. The chain recombines TRBV18 with TRBJ2-5, with D possibly matching TRBD2 (5 bases). Trimming took off 3 bases at V and 2 bases at J, with 10 bases between the two ends. CDR1 KGHSH and CDR2 LQKENI come from the germline V gene. This CDR3 spans 14 amino acids. CDR3 sequence reads: CASSPTEGQETQYF. Here the CDR3 DNA reads TGTGCCAGCTCACCCACAGAGGGACAAGAGACCCAGTACTTC. Using reference TRBV18 and TRBJ2-5 for the parts outside the CDR3, the full variable domain is NAGVMQNPRHLVRRRGQEARLRCSPMKGHSHVYWYRQLPEEGLKFMVYLQKENIIDESGMPKERFSAEFPKEGPSILRIQQVVRGDSAAYFCASSPTEGQETQYFGPGTRLLVL.

V gene TRBV6-6 combines with J gene TRBJ1-2; D remains unclear. V was trimmed by 4 bases and J by 0 bases, leaving 6 bases between them. The germline V gene encodes CDR1 MNHNY and CDR2 SVGAGI (reference sequence). The CDR3 extends over 13 amino acids. CDR3 sequence reads: CASSLDPNYGYTF. CDR3 coding DNA: TGTGCCAGCAGTTTGGACCCTAACTATGGCTACACCTTC.